One and the same sample provided the 21 T cell receptor beta chains below, sequenced in a study of memory B cells and T cells in multiple sclerosis. Clones were sequenced by immunoSEQ multiplex PCR, and TCRdb holds only the in-frame ones, with some missing. The table lists 32,000 or so clones, roughly 83% of them singletons. No antigen has been identified for these receptors. Separate sequencing covered autoproliferating (CFSE-dim) and non-proliferating (CFSE-high) T cells from stimulus-free culture. Approximately 5x10^7 CFSE-labeled PBMCs were cultured less than eight days unstimulated, then replicate wells were pooled. Sequenced material: PBMCs from blood kept in culture. These receptors were obtained from a human donor with multiple sclerosis.

V gene TRBV13 combines with J gene TRBJ2-5; D possibly corresponds to TRBD2 (6 bases). The CDR3 spans 14 residues. The germline gives CDR1 PRHDT, CDR2 FYEKMQ (reference sequence). The ends were cut back, 0 bases at V and 4 bases at J, with 9 bases in the middle. CDR3 sequence reads: CASSLGLAAETQYF. Written as DNA, the CDR3 is TGTGCCAGCAGCTTAGGACTAGCAGCAGAGACCCAGTACTTC.

The V and J genes are TRBV2 and TRBJ2-5; TRBD2 might be the D (6 bases). The CDR3 has 14 amino acids. The germline gives CDR1 SNHLY, CDR2 FYNNEI. The V gene lost 5 bases and the J gene lost 11 bases, with 21 bases spanning the gap. This chain's CDR3 is CASSPLALFGEQYF. The CDR3 DNA is TGTGCCAGCAGTCCACTAGCATTATTCGGAGAGCAGTACTTC.

This clone rates as medium-sized. This chain links TRBV15 with TRBJ2-7, with D tentatively TRBD1 or TRBD2 (5 bases each). The CDR3 is 13 residues long. Per germline, CDR1 LNHNV and CDR2 YYDKDF (reference sequence). With 5 bases removed from V and 2 bases from J, the gap between germline ends came to 10 bases. CDR3 coding DNA: TGTGCCACCAGCCTCGGGACCACCTACGAGCAGTACTTC. It is translated as CATSLGTTYEQYF.

This chain joins TRBV4-2 and TRBJ2-1; 10 nucleotides match TRBD2. V lost 0 bases to trimming and J lost 0 bases; unmatched junction nucleotides: 11. Germline values: CDR1 LGHNA, CDR2 YNFKEQ. The CDR3 is 20 residues long. CDR3 amino acids: CASSQDASGRLVGSYNEQFF. CDR3 nucleotide sequence: TGTGCCAGCAGCCAAGACGCTAGCGGGAGATTGGTGGGCTCCTACAATGAGCAGTTCTTC.

CDR3 protein: CASSQGGNFYEQYF. The CDR3 DNA reads TGTGCCAGCAGCCAAGGAGGGAATTTCTACGAGCAGTACTTC. The J gene is TRBJ2-7, the V gene TRBV7-9, with a tentative D call TRBD2 (6 bases). Germline CDR1 is SEHNR and CDR2 is FQNEAQ (reference sequence). The ends were cut back, 5 bases at V and 3 bases at J, with 14 bases in the middle. The CDR3 contains 14 residues.

This chain links TRBV21-1 with TRBJ1-1; the table's D call, TRBD1, was not checked against the DNA. TRBV21-1 corresponds to a pseudogene. The CDR3 runs 19 residues. This chain's CDR3 is CASSTWDRGFFRMNTEAFF. CDR3 nucleotides: TGTGCCAGCAGCACTTGGGACAGGGGGTTTTTTCGGATGAACACTGAAGCTTTCTTT.

The chain uses TRBV4-2 and TRBJ2-7, with 8 bases fitting TRBD2. There are 14 residues in the CDR3. The V segment lost 1 base and the J segment 2 bases; nucleotides outside the gene matches: 1. The germline gives CDR1 LGHNA, CDR2 YNFKEQ. The CDR3 DNA reads as TGTGCCAGCAGCCAAGCGGGGGGGGCCTACGAGCAGTACTTC. Its protein is CASSQAGGAYEQYF.

This chain connects TRBV27 to TRBJ2-7; 7 positions agree with TRBD1. V dropped 6 bases and J dropped 3; count of bases not matched to a gene: 5. Germline lookup yields CDR1 MNHEY and CDR2 SMNVEV (reference sequence). The CDR3 runs to 13 residues. The CDR3, as DNA: TGTGCCAGCAGGGGACAGCTAGACTACGAGCAGTACTTC. Translation: CASRGQLDYEQYF.

The chain combines TRBV9 with TRBJ2-2, with 10 bases lining up with TRBD1. The CDR3 runs to 16 residues. J lost 6 bases, V lost 2 bases, and 7 bases had no gene match. Germline V lookup: CDR1 SGDLS, CDR2 YYNGEE. The CDR3 region is CASSVDRGQFPGELFF. CDR3 in DNA: TGTGCCAGCAGCGTCGACAGGGGGCAGTTCCCCGGGGAGCTGTTTTTT.

The chain recombines TRBV4-2 with TRBJ2-3; 11 bases line up with TRBD2. CDR3 length: 17 residues. After removal of 0 bases from V and 5 bases from J, the junction contained 7 bases not matched to a gene. CDR1 is LGHNA and CDR2 is YNFKEQ in the germline V gene. The CDR3 DNA reads as TGTGCCAGCAGCCAAGAAGTAGCGGGAGGGCCGGAAGATACGCAGTATTTT. It specifies CASSQEVAGGPEDTQYF.

The rearrangement joins TRBV5-4 to TRBJ1-2; TRBD1 agrees at 7 bases. Trimming cost V 6 bases and J 8 bases; bases outside gene matches: 13. This CDR3 has 14 residues. Germline V CDR1 and CDR2: SGHNT, YYREEE (reference sequence). The CDR3 here is CASTPGEGARGYTF. The DNA for the CDR3 is TGTGCCAGCACCCCAGGAGAGGGGGCGAGGGGCTACACCTTC.

The J gene is TRBJ1-2, the V gene TRBV5-6; D call uncertain. V dropped 1 base and J dropped 8 bases, with 12 bases sitting between them. Germline V gene lookup returns CDR1 SGHDT and CDR2 YYEEEE. The CDR3 spans 13 residues. CDR3 in DNA: TGTGCCAGCAGCTTGAACAGCTTGGGCGGCTACACCTTC. Its protein product is CASSLNSLGGYTF.

The J gene is TRBJ2-7, the V gene TRBV2; 9 bases are shared with TRBD2. Germline CDR1 is SNHLY and CDR2 is FYNNEI. The trim removed 3 bases at V and 0 bases at J, leaving 3 bases unmatched. This CDR3 is 15 amino acids long. The DNA of the CDR3 is TGTGCCAGCAGTGATTTGACTAGCGGCTCCTACGAGCAGTACTTC. Translation: CASSDLTSGSYEQYF.

Notes on this clone: Distinct nucleotide sequences in the sample also encode this CDR3. The chain carries TRBV5-1 and TRBJ1-1; D possibly corresponds to TRBD1 (5 bases). The V end was cut by 4 bases, the J end by 1 base, with 11 bases between. Germline V gene sequence: CDR1 SGHRS, CDR2 YFSETQ. CDR3 size: 14 residues. CDR3 bases: TGCGCCAGCAGCCTGGGGGGACCGAACACTGAAGCTTTCTTT. It specifies CASSLGGPNTEAFF.

This clone was detected only once. The genes are TRBV28 and TRBJ1-2, with TRBD1 as a possible D gene (6 bases). CDR1 and CDR2 from the germline V gene are MDHEN and SYDVKM. This CDR3 is built from 13 residues. The V end lost 3 bases, the J end lost 8 bases, and 13 bases lay between the germline ends. The CDR3 sequence: CASSLLQGDGYTF. The CDR3 DNA reads as TGTGCCAGCAGTTTGTTACAGGGAGACGGCTACACCTTC.

This clone was seen just once. This chain connects TRBV29-1 to TRBJ2-6; the D is unclear. Germline V gene lookup returns CDR1 SQVTM and CDR2 ANQGSEA. Trimming removed 4 bases at V and 0 bases at J, with 13 bases between. The CDR3 loop spans 16 amino acids. CDR3 sequence: CSVVSDGNSGANVLTF. The CDR3 DNA reads TGCAGCGTTGTCTCGGACGGTAACTCTGGGGCCAACGTCCTGACTTTC.

The V gene is TRBV27, the J gene TRBJ2-7, with D possibly being TRBD2 (5 bases). The germline V and J ends were trimmed by 3 bases and 4 bases, with 10 bases remaining between them. CDR1 is MNHEY, CDR2 SMNVEV, per germline (reference sequence). This CDR3 has 13 amino acids. The CDR3 here is CASSFGEGYEQYF. The CDR3 DNA is TGTGCCAGCAGTTTCGGTGAGGGTTACGAGCAGTACTTC.

As for this clone: Other DNA sequences within the sample encode an identical CDR3. V gene TRBV13 combines with J gene TRBJ2-7; 9 bases match TRBD2. This CDR3 contains 14 residues. V was pared by 3 bases and J by 6 bases, with 6 bases of the junction left unmatched. Germline V gene lookup returns CDR1 PRHDT and CDR2 FYEKMQ (reference sequence). CDR3 nucleotides: TGTGCCAGCAGCTTGGCGGGGGGGCCCGGCGAGCAGTACTTC. Its translation: CASSLAGGPGEQYF.

The V gene is TRBV6-5, the J gene TRBJ1-2, with TRBD1 identical over 7 bases. The CDR3 loop spans 13 amino acids. The junction had 9 bases not matched to a gene; V was cut back by 6 bases and J by 8 bases. Per the germline V gene, CDR1 is MNHEY and CDR2 is SVGAGI. Here the CDR3 reads CASRREGARGYTF. The CDR3 DNA reads as TGTGCCAGCAGGCGTGAGGGGGCTAGGGGCTACACCTTC.

V gene TRBV19 combines with J gene TRBJ2-7, with TRBD1 identical over 11 bases. This CDR3 spans 16 amino acids. Trimming removed 5 bases from V and 5 bases from J; junction bases left unmatched: 11. Germline CDR1 and CDR2: LNHDA and SQIVND (reference sequence). The CDR3 spells CASSARSGTGGHEQYF. The CDR3 DNA sequence: TGTGCCAGTAGTGCGAGATCCGGGACAGGGGGACACGAGCAGTACTTC.

The chain carries TRBV29-1 and TRBJ2-3; D uncertain. CDR3 length: 14 residues. Germline V gene sequence: CDR1 SQVTM, CDR2 ANQGSEA. Trimming removed 1 base at V and 6 bases at J, with 14 bases between. The CDR3 protein is CSVEGLSGSDTQYF. The DNA of the CDR3 is TGCAGCGTTGAAGGGCTGTCCGGGTCGGATACGCAGTATTTT.